The clone carrying this TCR beta chain was seen at least ten times. Its antigen is not identified. The record originates from a study of T cells in Graves' hyperthyroidism and ophthalmopathy. Whole-study findings and limits: Model-based prediction identified ophthalmopathy a median approximately 6.2 months prior to its onset.

When ophthalmopathy did not progress within 18 months, Graves' hyperthyroidism was considered stable. Used for diagnoses were clinical symptoms, serum thyroxine and TRAb, thyroid ultrasound and orbital computed tomography. Template material for amplifying TCR beta CDR3 regions consisted of RNA transcripts. Using the HTBI primer set, a first-round RT-PCR was run on the TCR CDR3. TCRdb ran MiXCR on the multiplex PCR reads and lists one entry per CDR3 protein. The sample comprises 250,000 to 300,000 distinct CDR3 sequences, roughly 13% of which are singletons, and 7.9% rests with the top ten. The CDR3 length is 16 residues. V lost 9 bases to trimming and J lost 3 bases; unmatched junction nucleotides: 14. Germline CDR1 MNHEY, CDR2 SMNVEV (reference sequence).

The sample comprised blood. The sequence was collected from a woman aged 40-49 years with Graves' hyperthyroidism. The rearrangement links TRBV27 to TRBJ2-1, with 7 bases lining up with TRBD1. CDR3: CASWTQDRFLYNEQFF. CDR3 coding DNA: TGTGCCAGTTGGACCCAGGACAGGTTCCTCTACAATGAGCAGTTCTTC.